This T cell receptor (beta chain) is from a study of CD8 T cells in Susac syndrome. RNA amounts of roughly 0.5 to 1 ug underwent reverse transcription with random hexamers. One entry per CDR3 protein, called by TCRdb with MiXCR from the immunoSEQ multiplex PCR reads. The sample shows about 140,000 distinct CDR3 sequences, approximately 95% of them seen only once. The germline V gene encodes CDR1 LGHDT and CDR2 YNNKEL (reference sequence). V was clipped by 3 bases and J by 10 bases, with 15 bases between them. This CDR3 spans 13 amino acids. The J gene is TRBJ1-1, the V gene TRBV3-1, with TRBD1 as a possible D gene (6 bases). Input material: CD4+ T cells from PBMCs. This clonotype was obtained from a human donor with Susac syndrome. The CDR3 reads CASSQGGLGVAFF. The CDR3 nucleotides read TGTGCCAGCAGCCAGGGGGGCCTGGGGGTAGCTTTCTTT.